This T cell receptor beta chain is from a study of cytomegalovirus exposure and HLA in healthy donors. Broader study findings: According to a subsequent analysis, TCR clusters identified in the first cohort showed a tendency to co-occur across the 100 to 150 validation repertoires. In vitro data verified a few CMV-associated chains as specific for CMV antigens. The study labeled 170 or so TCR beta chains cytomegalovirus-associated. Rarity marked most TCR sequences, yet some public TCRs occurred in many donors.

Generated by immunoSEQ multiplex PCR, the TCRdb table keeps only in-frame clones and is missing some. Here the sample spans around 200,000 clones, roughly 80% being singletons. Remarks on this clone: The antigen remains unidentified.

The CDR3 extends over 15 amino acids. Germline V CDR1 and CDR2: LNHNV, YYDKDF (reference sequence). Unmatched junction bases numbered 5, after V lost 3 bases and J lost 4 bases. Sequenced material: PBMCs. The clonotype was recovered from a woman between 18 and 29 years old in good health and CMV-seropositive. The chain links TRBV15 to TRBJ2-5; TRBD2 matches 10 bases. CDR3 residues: CATSSLIAGGETQYF. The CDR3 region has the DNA TGTGCCACCAGCAGCTTAATAGCGGGGGGAGAGACCCAGTACTTC.